Presented here are 23 T cell receptor beta chains from one specimen sequenced in a study of blood T cell repertoires in COVID-19. The assay was immunoSEQ multiplex PCR, and TCRdb's table has in-frame clones only and misses some. This sample yields roughly 410,000 clones, of which approximately 91% are seen a single time; roughly 1.5% belongs to the top ten. The specimen sequenced was peripheral blood. Source of these receptors: a woman between 40 and 50 years old with COVID-19, enrolled during active disease.

V is TRBV7-2 and J is TRBJ2-7; 7 positions agree with TRBD2. V dropped 3 bases and J dropped 1; count of bases not matched to a gene: 6. Germline-derived CDR1 and CDR2 are SGHTA and FQGNSA. The length of the CDR3 is 15 residues. The CDR3 region is CASSLGGRKSYEQYF. CDR3 coding DNA: TGTGCCAGCAGCTTGGGAGGGAGGAAGTCCTACGAGCAGTACTTC.

V and J are TRBV3-1 (or the pseudogene TRBV3-2) and TRBJ2-7; 11 nucleotides line up with TRBD1. The CDR3 contains 15 residues. V lost 6 bases, J lost 4 bases, and 8 bases stayed unmatched. The germline V gene encodes CDR1 LGHDT and CDR2 YNNKEL (reference sequence). The DNA of the CDR3 is TGTGCCAGCAGTCCCATCGGGACAGGGGGTTACGAGCAGTACTTC. Amino acids: CASSPIGTGGYEQYF.

The table lists this clone with a count of one. The genes are TRBV5-6 and TRBJ1-1; no definite D call. The CDR3 spans 13 residues. The V gene's germline CDR1 is SGHDT and CDR2 YYEEEE. V shed 1 base and J shed 1 base, with 5 bases lying between them. CDR3 loop: CASSLYKNTEAFF. Written as DNA, the CDR3 is TGTGCCAGCAGCTTGTACAAGAACACTGAAGCTTTCTTT.

Note on this clone: The identical CDR3 is also encoded by other nucleotide sequences in the sample. The chain links TRBV5-4 to TRBJ2-1; 13 bases fit TRBD2. The CDR3 loop spans 15 amino acids. Germline lookup yields CDR1 SGHNT and CDR2 YYREEE (reference sequence). V shed 3 bases, J shed 8 bases, and the junction held 5 bases outside the gene matches. The DNA of the CDR3 is TGTGCCAGCAGCTCCGGGACTAGCGGGACCGATGAGCAGTTCTTC. It translates to CASSSGTSGTDEQFF.

The J gene is TRBJ1-4, the V gene TRBV5-8; TRBD1 agrees at 7 bases. The germline CDR1 and CDR2 sequences are SGHTS and YDEGEE. The CDR3 sequence is 15 residues long. V shed 1 base, J shed 3 bases, and the junction held 3 bases outside the gene matches. As DNA, the CDR3 is TGTGCCAGCAGCTTGCGGACAGGCCCTAATGAAAAACTGTTTTTT. This sequence encodes CASSLRTGPNEKLFF.

The chain combines TRBV30 with TRBJ1-1; D is ambiguous. Germline CDR1 and CDR2: GTSNPN and SVGIG (reference sequence). Trimming shortened V by 1 base and J by 7 bases, and 10 bases separated the two germline ends. This CDR3 contains 12 residues. The CDR3 DNA reads as TGTGCCTGGAGTGACCAGGTGGGTGAAGCTTTCTTT. It encodes CAWSDQVGEAFF.

The V and J genes are TRBV27 and TRBJ1-5; 9 bases align to TRBD1. Germline CDR1 is MNHEY and CDR2 is SMNVEV (reference sequence). V was clipped by 1 base and J by 6 bases; unmatched bases: 13. This CDR3 region has 18 residues. The CDR3 loop is CASSLLYRGRITGQPQHF. CDR3 in DNA: TGTGCCAGCAGTTTATTATACAGGGGGCGCATAACGGGTCAGCCCCAGCATTTT.

In the case of this clone: Its ends do not fully match the called genes, so a read error is possible. In DNA form, the CDR3 reads TGTGCCAGCAGTAAAGAGCCGGACAGTACGTTGTTCTTC. Protein: CASSKEPDSTLFF. The chain combines TRBV12-3 or TRBV12-4 with TRBJ1-2, with D possibly TRBD1 on 6 matching bases. This CDR3 is built from 13 residues.

In DNA form, the CDR3 reads TGCGCCAGCAGCCAAGACCTCGAGGGCGGCTACACCTTC. Amino acid sequence: CASSQDLEGGYTF. The chain carries TRBV4-1 and TRBJ1-2; D unclear. Germline CDR1 is MGHRA and CDR2 is YSYEKL. The V and J ends lost 0 bases and 8 bases respectively, with 10 bases between them. The CDR3 covers 13 residues.

This chain connects TRBV7-3 to TRBJ2-3; the match to TRBD2 covers 7 bases. This CDR3 contains 15 residues. Germline lookup yields CDR1 SGHTA and CDR2 FQGTGA. J gave up 1 base and V 2 bases, and 3 bases lay outside the gene matches. CDR3 protein: CASSLGLAGTDTQYF. In DNA, the CDR3 is TGTGCCAGCAGCTTAGGGCTAGCGGGCACAGATACGCAGTATTTT.

V gene TRBV2 combines with J gene TRBJ2-1, with D perhaps TRBD2 (5 bases). Trimming left V 7 bases short and J 5 bases short, with 12 bases between. Germline CDR1 reads SNHLY; CDR2 reads FYNNEI. This CDR3 has 13 residues. CDR3 DNA sequence: TGTGCCAGCACGTTGGTAGCGAACAATGAGCAGTTCTTC. Residues: CASTLVANNEQFF.

This clone was observed a single time. The chain links TRBV7-2 to TRBJ2-7; TRBD2 is a possible D gene (5 bases). CDR1 and CDR2 from the germline V gene are SGHTA and FQGNSA. The V and J ends lost 1 base and 9 bases respectively, with 19 bases between them. This CDR3 comprises 15 residues. In DNA form, the CDR3 reads TGTGCCAGCAGCTTAGGAAACCGGCTAGCTTGGGGGCAGTACTTC. Protein product: CASSLGNRLAWGQYF.

V and J are TRBV9 and TRBJ1-5, with 9 bases matching TRBD1. V shed 1 base and J 5 bases; nucleotides not matched to a gene: 4. The germline V gene encodes CDR1 SGDLS and CDR2 YYNGEE. This CDR3 spans 15 amino acids. The CDR3 is CASSVSDRGDQPQHF. CDR3 bases: TGTGCCAGCAGCGTATCGGACAGGGGCGATCAGCCCCAGCATTTT.

The gene calls are TRBV6-6 and TRBJ2-1; TRBD2 agrees at 8 bases. Per the germline V gene, CDR1 is MNHNY and CDR2 is SVGAGI (reference sequence). The CDR3 is made up of 18 amino acids. The J segment lost 0 bases and the V segment lost 5 bases, leaving 12 bases of the junction unmatched. The CDR3 region has the DNA TGTGCCAGCAGTCACATAGCGGGAATTTGGAGCTCCTACAATGAGCAGTTCTTC. Amino acids: CASSHIAGIWSSYNEQFF.

The chain has TRBV27 and TRBJ2-3, with D possibly TRBD1 on 5 matching bases. Trimming left V 7 bases short and J 13 bases short, with 15 bases between. CDR1 is MNHEY, CDR2 SMNVEV, per germline (reference sequence). The CDR3 covers 11 residues. This CDR3 is CASTHQGSEYF. The CDR3, as DNA: TGTGCCAGCACCCATCAGGGATCGGAGTATTTT.

The chain recombines TRBV12-3 or TRBV12-4 with TRBJ2-1; D is unresolved. The CDR3 contains 13 residues. With 3 bases removed from V and 6 bases from J, the gap between germline ends came to 9 bases. The DNA for the CDR3 is TGTGCCAGCAGTTTGGGTGCAGGCAATGAGCAGTTCTTC. Translation gives CASSLGAGNEQFF.

The chain joins TRBV19 to TRBJ2-1; TRBD1 is a possible D gene (5 bases). CDR3 length: 15 amino acids. Per germline, CDR1 LNHDA and CDR2 SQIVND (reference sequence). Trimming shortened V by 7 bases and J by 0 bases, and 13 bases separated the two germline ends. CDR3 DNA: TGTGCCAGTAAGGGGCGCCGGAGCTCCTACAATGAGCAGTTCTTC. Protein: CASKGRRSSYNEQFF.

This chain joins TRBV19 and TRBJ1-2; 12 nucleotides align to TRBD1. The CDR3 is made up of 13 amino acids. Losses at the gene ends were 8 bases for V and 7 bases for J; bases not matched to a gene: 5. Germline V gene lookup returns CDR1 LNHDA and CDR2 SQIVND (reference sequence). The CDR3 spells CASSLGQGAGYTF. CDR3 DNA: TGTGCCAGTTCTTTGGGACAGGGGGCTGGCTACACCTTC.

This clone was detected a few times. The chain joins TRBV5-1 to TRBJ2-7; TRBD1 might be the D (6 bases). This CDR3 contains 11 residues. Germline loops: CDR1 SGHRS, CDR2 YFSETQ. Trimming pared 4 bases from V and 5 bases from J, leaving 7 bases between. CDR3: CASSQGNEQYF. CDR3 DNA: TGCGCCAGCAGCCAGGGGAACGAGCAGTACTTC.

Concerning this clone itself: The junction departs from germline at one end; a sequencing error may be responsible. The chain links TRBV9 to TRBJ2-1; 7 positions match TRBD1. This CDR3 region has 13 residues. CDR1 and CDR2 (germline): SGDLS, YYNGEE. The CDR3: CASSRDSYTEQFF. Here the CDR3 DNA reads TGTGCCAGCAGCCGGGACAGCTACACTGAGCAGTTCTTC. Full variable domain (remainder filled in from reference TRBV9 and TRBJ2-1): DSGVTQTPKHLITATGQRVTLRCSPRSGDLSVYWYQQSLDQGLQFLIQYYNGEERAKGNILERFSAQQFPDLHSELNLSSLELGDSALYFCASSRDSYTEQFFGPGTRLTVL.

A single count supports this clone. This chain links TRBV27 with TRBJ2-5; 10 bases are shared with TRBD1. There are 13 residues in the CDR3. The J segment lost 6 bases and the V segment lost 4 bases, leaving 2 bases of the junction unmatched. Germline CDR1 MNHEY, CDR2 SMNVEV (reference sequence). The CDR3 sequence: CASSWTGGQTQYF. CDR3 DNA sequence: TGTGCCAGCAGTTGGACAGGGGGACAGACCCAGTACTTC.

The chain joins TRBV7-2 to TRBJ1-1; D ambiguous. The ends were cut back, 4 bases at V and 7 bases at J, with 19 bases in the middle. Germline V lookup: CDR1 SGHTA, CDR2 FQGNSA. This CDR3 is 15 amino acids long. The CDR3 DNA is TGTGCCAGCAGCTCAAGCTTCGGGGAATTCGGTGAAGCTTTCTTT. It encodes CASSSSFGEFGEAFF.

The chain combines TRBV6-6 with TRBJ1-6; perhaps TRBD1 as D (6 bases). There are 13 residues in the CDR3. The V end lost 6 bases, the J end lost 10 bases, and 13 bases lay between the germline ends. CDR1 MNHNY and CDR2 SVGAGI come from the germline V gene (reference sequence). This chain's CDR3 is CASRDSLPSPLHF. The CDR3 region has the DNA TGTGCCAGCAGGGACAGTTTACCATCACCCCTCCACTTT.